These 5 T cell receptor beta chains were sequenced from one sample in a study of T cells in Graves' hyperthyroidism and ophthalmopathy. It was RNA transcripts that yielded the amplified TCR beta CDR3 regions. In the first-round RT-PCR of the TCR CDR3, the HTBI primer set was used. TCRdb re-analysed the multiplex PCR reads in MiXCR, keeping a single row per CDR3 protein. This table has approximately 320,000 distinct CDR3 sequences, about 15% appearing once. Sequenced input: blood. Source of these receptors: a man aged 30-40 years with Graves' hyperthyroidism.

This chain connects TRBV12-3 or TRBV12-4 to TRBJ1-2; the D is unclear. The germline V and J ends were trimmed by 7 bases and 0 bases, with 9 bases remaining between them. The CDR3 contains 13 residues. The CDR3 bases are TGTGCCAGCAACAAAGCAGCTAACTATGGCTACACCTTC. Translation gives CASNKAANYGYTF.

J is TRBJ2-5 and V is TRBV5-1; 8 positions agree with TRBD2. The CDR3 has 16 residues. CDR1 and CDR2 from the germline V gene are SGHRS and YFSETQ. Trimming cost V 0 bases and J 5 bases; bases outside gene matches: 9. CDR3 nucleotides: TGCGCCAGCAGCTTGGGGATGGGGACTAGAGACGAGACCCAGTACTTC. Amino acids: CASSLGMGTRDETQYF.

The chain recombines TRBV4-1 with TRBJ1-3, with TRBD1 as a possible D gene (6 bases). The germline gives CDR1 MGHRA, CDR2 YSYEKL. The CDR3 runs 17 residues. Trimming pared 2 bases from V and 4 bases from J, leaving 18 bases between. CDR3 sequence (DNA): TGCGCCAGCAGCCAAAGTGGGGGTGGGACACCGGGAAACACCATATATTTT. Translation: CASSQSGGGTPGNTIYF.

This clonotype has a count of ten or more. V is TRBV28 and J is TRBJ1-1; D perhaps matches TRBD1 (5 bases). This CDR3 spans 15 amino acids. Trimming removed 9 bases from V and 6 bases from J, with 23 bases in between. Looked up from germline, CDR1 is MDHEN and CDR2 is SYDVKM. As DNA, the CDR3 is TGTGCCAGTAACTTCGCGGGGGAGGAACGGGCTGAAGCTTTCTTT. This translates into CASNFAGEERAEAFF.

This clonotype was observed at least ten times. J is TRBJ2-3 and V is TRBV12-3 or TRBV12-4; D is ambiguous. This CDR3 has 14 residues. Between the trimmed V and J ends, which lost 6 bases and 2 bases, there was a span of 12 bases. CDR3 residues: CASSLPSNTDTQYF. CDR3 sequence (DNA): TGTGCCAGCAGCCTCCCCTCTAACACAGATACGCAGTATTTT.